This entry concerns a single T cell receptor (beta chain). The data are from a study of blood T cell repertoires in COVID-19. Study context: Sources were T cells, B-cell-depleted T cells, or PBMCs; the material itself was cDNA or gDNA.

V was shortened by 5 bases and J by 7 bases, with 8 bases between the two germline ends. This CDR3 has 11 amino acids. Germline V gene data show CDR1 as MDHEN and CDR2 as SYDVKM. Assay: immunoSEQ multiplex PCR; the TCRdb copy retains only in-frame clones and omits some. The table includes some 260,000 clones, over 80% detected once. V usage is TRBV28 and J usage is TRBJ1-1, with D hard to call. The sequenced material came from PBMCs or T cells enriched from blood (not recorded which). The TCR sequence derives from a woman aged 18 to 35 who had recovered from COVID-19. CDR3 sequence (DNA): TGTGCCAGCAGTCGAAGAGTTGAAGCTTTCTTT. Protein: CASSRRVEAFF.